These 32 T cell receptor beta chains share one sample of origin, sequenced in a study of early T cells in non-severe SARS-CoV-2 infection. In TCRdb, the 5' RACE reads were re-called with MiXCR into one record per CDR3 protein. The sample shows 100,000 to 150,000 distinct CDR3 sequences, about 15% of them seen only once. The sequencing input was whole blood. These receptors were obtained from an adult who was a healthcare worker with PCR-confirmed SARS-CoV-2 infection or an uninfected control (not recorded which).

This clonotype appeared many times. The chain links TRBV24-1 to TRBJ1-1; D ambiguous. The V end was cut by 4 bases, the J end by 3 bases, with 8 bases between. This CDR3 is 13 amino acids long. CDR1 and CDR2 from the germline V gene are KGHDR and SFDVKD. The CDR3 DNA follows: TGTGCCACCAGTGACCGCGCGGACACTGAAGCTTTCTTT. Protein sequence: CATSDRADTEAFF.

The rearrangement joins TRBV12-3 or TRBV12-4 to TRBJ1-2, with TRBD1 identical over 7 bases. With V trimmed by 6 bases and J by 5 bases, 12 bases remained unmatched. The CDR3 extends over 15 amino acids. CDR3 in DNA: TGTGCCAGCAGACCCGGGACAGAAGGCCTTTATGGCTACACCTTC. Translated, it gives CASRPGTEGLYGYTF.

In this sample, this clonotype turned up many times. The rearrangement uses TRBV9 and TRBJ1-1, with D unresolved. CDR3 size: 13 residues. CDR1 and CDR2 (germline): SGDLS, YYNGEE. Trimming took 2 bases from V and 0 from J, leaving 5 bases between them. CDR3 nucleotide sequence: TGTGCCAGCAGCGTCGCAATGAACACTGAAGCTTTCTTT. This codes for CASSVAMNTEAFF. Based on the CDR3 plus reference TRBV9 and TRBJ1-1, the full variable domain is DSGVTQTPKHLITATGQRVTLRCSPRSGDLSVYWYQQSLDQGLQFLIQYYNGEERAKGNILERFSAQQFPDLHSELNLSSLELGDSALYFCASSVAMNTEAFFGQGTRLTVV.

In this sample, this clonotype turned up a few times. The gene calls are TRBV28 and TRBJ2-2; D may be TRBD2 (6 bases). Germline V gives CDR1 MDHEN, CDR2 SYDVKM. CDR3 length equals 15 residues. V dropped 4 bases and J dropped 6 bases, with 15 bases sitting between them. CDR3 protein: CASSSGAAGPGELFF. The DNA for the CDR3 is TGTGCCAGCAGTTCCGGGGCGGCGGGACCCGGGGAGCTGTTTTTT.

The rearrangement joins TRBV3-1 to TRBJ1-5; TRBD1 aligns across 7 bases. The length of the CDR3 is 14 residues. The germline gives CDR1 LGHDT, CDR2 YNNKEL (reference sequence). The J segment lost 6 bases and the V segment lost 1 base, leaving 3 bases of the junction unmatched. CDR3 region: CASSQGQGSQPQHF. The CDR3 coding sequence is TGTGCCAGCAGCCAAGGACAGGGAAGTCAGCCCCAGCATTTT.

V and J are TRBV20-1 and TRBJ2-5, with D tentatively TRBD2 (7 bases). Between the trimmed V and J ends, which lost 4 bases and 0 bases, there was a span of 15 bases. CDR1 is DFQATT and CDR2 is SNEGSKA in the germline V gene (reference sequence). This CDR3 is 15 amino acids long. CDR3 DNA: TGCAGTGCTACGCGGGGGCACCCCAACCAAGAGACCCAGTACTTC. Translation: CSATRGHPNQETQYF.

This clonotype came up a few times. The chain combines TRBV10-3 with TRBJ2-7; unclear D gene. The V gene's germline CDR1 is ENHRY and CDR2 SYGVKD. V lost 3 bases to trimming and J lost 0 bases, with 9 bases between them. The CDR3 consists of 14 residues. CDR3 sequence reads: CAISDSTSSYEQYF. In DNA, the CDR3 is TGTGCCATCAGTGACTCGACGAGCTCCTACGAGCAGTACTTC.

The table lists this clonotype with a few counts. The chain has TRBV11-2 and TRBJ2-3, with D uncertain. The germline V gene encodes CDR1 SGHAT and CDR2 FQNNGV. This CDR3 region has 11 residues. The V gene lost 5 bases and the J gene lost 11 bases, with 11 bases spanning the gap. The CDR3 DNA follows: TGTGCCAGCAGCCCCTCATTCTGGCAGTATTTT. Its protein product is CASSPSFWQYF. Full variable domain (missing parts from reference TRBV11-2 and TRBJ2-3): EAGVAQSPRYKIIEKRQSVAFWCNPISGHATLYWYQQILGQGPKLLIQFQNNGVVDDSQLPKDRFSAERLKGVDSTLKIQPAKLEDSAVYLCASSPSFWQYFGPGTRLTVL.

V is TRBV4-1 and J is TRBJ2-4, with no clear D. Trimming took off 1 base at V and 3 bases at J, with 13 bases between the two ends. CDR3 length equals 16 residues. Germline values: CDR1 MGHRA, CDR2 YSYEKL. CDR3: CASSQVLTRSKNIQYF. Here the CDR3 DNA reads TGCGCCAGCAGCCAAGTTCTCACTCGAAGCAAAAACATTCAGTACTTC.

This chain connects TRBV10-1 to TRBJ1-2; D not resolved. This CDR3 region has 13 residues. Germline V gene lookup returns CDR1 WNHNN and CDR2 SYGVQD (reference sequence). The V gene lost 0 bases and the J gene lost 6 bases, with 8 bases spanning the gap. CDR3 sequence reads: CASSESQRDGYTF. The DNA for the CDR3 is TGCGCCAGCAGTGAGTCCCAAAGAGATGGCTACACCTTC.

In its sample, this clonotype was seen a few times. The V and J genes are TRBV20-1 and TRBJ2-3; TRBD2 matches 14 bases. The CDR3 is 18 amino acids. Germline CDR1 and CDR2: DFQATT and SNEGSKA (reference sequence). Losses at the gene ends were 1 base for V and 0 bases for J; bases not matched to a gene: 6. Written as DNA, the CDR3 is TGCAGTGCTAGAGGTGGACTAGCGGGGGGCCTCAGCACAGATACGCAGTATTTT. Protein product: CSARGGLAGGLSTDTQYF.

The chain carries TRBV5-1 and TRBJ2-7, with TRBD1 matching 8 bases. The J segment lost 6 bases and the V segment lost 4 bases, leaving 12 bases of the junction unmatched. CDR3 length: 15 amino acids. The V gene's germline CDR1 is SGHRS and CDR2 YFSETQ. CDR3 sequence reads: CASSHPDRETAEQYF. CDR3 bases: TGCGCCAGCAGCCACCCGGACAGGGAAACTGCCGAGCAGTACTTC.

The chain uses TRBV6-6 and TRBJ2-3, with 7 nucleotides matching TRBD1. The CDR3 sequence is 15 residues long. Germline V gene lookup returns CDR1 MNHNY and CDR2 SVGAGI (reference sequence). J lost 1 base, V lost 8 bases, and 9 bases had no gene match. The CDR3 DNA reads as TGTGCCAGCGCTCAAGGGGGCCTAGGCACAGATACGCAGTATTTT. This translates into CASAQGGLGTDTQYF.

This clonotype was seen ten or more times. The genes are TRBV5-5 and TRBJ1-1, with D unresolved. The CDR3 covers 13 residues. V gave up 4 bases and J gave up 3 bases, with 10 bases separating them. Germline-derived CDR1 and CDR2 are SGHKS and YYEKEE (reference sequence). The CDR3 region is CASSPFRDTEAFF. Here the CDR3 DNA reads TGTGCCAGCAGCCCTTTTAGGGACACTGAAGCTTTCTTT.

This clonotype occurred a few times. The V gene is TRBV9, the J gene TRBJ1-1; D gene uncertain. CDR1 is SGDLS, CDR2 YYNGEE, per germline. The CDR3 has 13 amino acids. V shed 7 bases and J shed 4 bases, with 14 bases lying between them. CDR3 sequence: CASGRWEATEAFF. CDR3 DNA sequence: TGTGCCAGCGGAAGATGGGAGGCCACTGAAGCTTTCTTT.

The rearrangement links TRBV29-1 to TRBJ2-3; D uncertain. The CDR3 is 11 amino acids. Trimming took off 5 bases at V and 10 bases at J, with 13 bases between the two ends. Germline V gene sequence: CDR1 SQVTM, CDR2 ANQGSEA. The DNA of the CDR3 is TGCAGCGTTTCTTCCGACTCACCGCAGTATTTT. This codes for CSVSSDSPQYF.

This clonotype was seen only a few times. The V call is TRBV11-1, the J call TRBJ2-6; no reliable D call. In germline, CDR1 is SGHAT, CDR2 FQDESV (reference sequence). The CDR3 runs to 16 residues. V was clipped by 4 bases and J by 1 base, with 11 bases between them. The CDR3: CASSSRTDSGANVLTF. The CDR3 DNA follows: TGTGCCAGCAGCTCCCGAACCGATTCTGGGGCCAACGTCCTGACTTTC.

This clonotype occurred a few times. The CDR3 here is CASGLDRPISGGVRDTQYF. The CDR3 DNA is TGTGCTAGTGGTTTGGACCGACCGATTAGCGGGGGCGTTCGTGATACGCAGTATTTT. The chain recombines TRBV12-5 with TRBJ2-3, with 9 nucleotides matching TRBD2. CDR1 and CDR2 from the germline V gene are LGHNT and FRNRAP. The CDR3 is 19 amino acids. Trimming cost V 1 base and J 6 bases; bases outside gene matches: 17.

This clonotype was counted between two and nine times. The chain recombines TRBV11-2 with TRBJ2-3; 10 nucleotides align to TRBD2. The CDR3 extends over 16 amino acids. The germline CDR1 and CDR2 sequences are SGHAT and FQNNGV. The V and J ends lost 0 bases and 4 bases, in that order; junction bases with no gene match: 4. Here the CDR3 reads CASSLDLSGGADTQYF. In DNA form, the CDR3 reads TGTGCCAGCAGCTTAGATCTAAGCGGGGGGGCAGATACGCAGTATTTT.

This clonotype was counted a few times. This rearrangement joins TRBV5-1 to TRBJ2-3; 7 bases align to TRBD2. This CDR3 spans 19 amino acids. The germline V gene encodes CDR1 SGHRS and CDR2 YFSETQ. After removal of 2 bases from V and 2 bases from J, the junction contained 17 bases not matched to a gene. This CDR3 reads CASSFLPGLAGASTDTQYF. The CDR3 region has the DNA TGCGCCAGCAGCTTCCTCCCGGGGTTAGCGGGCGCCTCCACAGATACGCAGTATTTT.

This clonotype was observed a handful of times. The rearrangement links TRBV30 to TRBJ1-5; D remains unclear. CDR1 is GTSNPN, CDR2 SVGIG, per germline (reference sequence). The CDR3 is 13 amino acids. Trimming cost V 3 bases and J 6 bases, with 12 bases left between them. CDR3 DNA: TGTGCCTGGAGCAAGGGAGTTCTTCAGCCCCAGCATTTT. It codes for CAWSKGVLQPQHF.

This clonotype was detected only a few times. The gene calls are TRBV7-2 and TRBJ1-5, with D uncertain. CDR1 SGHTA and CDR2 FQGNSA come from the germline V gene. The V and J ends lost 3 bases and 0 bases respectively, with 6 bases between them. This CDR3 is built from 14 residues. CDR3 in amino acids: CASSFGISNQPQHF. As DNA, the CDR3 is TGTGCCAGCAGCTTCGGGATTAGCAATCAGCCCCAGCATTTT.

V usage is TRBV30 and J usage is TRBJ1-2; D unresolved. Germline lookup yields CDR1 GTSNPN and CDR2 SVGIG (reference sequence). V shed 8 bases and J shed 4 bases, with 11 bases lying between them. The CDR3 contains 11 residues. The CDR3 is CAQSTSYGYTF. The CDR3 DNA reads as TGTGCCCAGAGTACTAGCTATGGCTACACCTTC.

This clonotype was observed a few times. The chain combines TRBV9 with TRBJ2-1; D call uncertain. Germline lookup yields CDR1 SGDLS and CDR2 YYNGEE. V lost 2 bases and J lost 7, with 7 bases in between. This CDR3 contains 12 residues. DNA for the CDR3: TGTGCCAGCAGCGTTTCCAATAATGAGCAGTTCTTC. The encoded protein is CASSVSNNEQFF.

In its sample, this clonotype was seen a few times. The V and J genes are TRBV10-3 and TRBJ2-5; maybe TRBD2 (7 bases). This CDR3 is 13 amino acids long. The V gene's germline CDR1 is ENHRY and CDR2 SYGVKD. Trimming shortened V by 10 bases and J by 5 bases, and 17 bases separated the two germline ends. CDR3 coding DNA: TGTGCCACCCGAGGGGGGGATGGGGAGACCCAGTACTTC. Protein: CATRGGDGETQYF.

Only a few counts were recorded for this clonotype. V is TRBV2 and J is TRBJ2-1, with a weak D call TRBD1 (5 bases). This CDR3 has 11 residues. The V gene lost 7 bases and the J gene lost 9 bases, with 10 bases spanning the gap. The germline V gene encodes CDR1 SNHLY and CDR2 FYNNEI. The CDR3 nucleotides are TGTGCCAGCAACCCAGGGATTGAGCAGTTCTTC. This translates into CASNPGIEQFF. Full variable domain (rest looked up from reference TRBV2 and TRBJ2-1): EPEVTQTPSHQVTQMGQEVILRCVPISNHLYFYWYRQILGQKVEFLVSFYNNEISEKSEIFDDQFSVERPDGSNFTLKIRSTKLEDSAMYFCASNPGIEQFFGPGTRLTVL.

On this clonotype itself: A much larger clone is a single base away; this may be a read error. The chain uses TRBV10-3 and TRBJ2-7; D is unresolved. Trimming stripped 0 bases from V and 7 bases from J, with 13 bases between. From germline, CDR1 is ENHRY and CDR2 SYGVKD. The CDR3 is 14 residues long. The CDR3 is CAISESGLVGEQYF. The CDR3 nucleotides read TGTGCCATCAGTGAGTCAGGTCTGGTAGGGGAGCAGTACTTC.

In this sample, this clonotype turned up a few times. The V gene is TRBV18, the J gene TRBJ2-7; 9 bases are a match to TRBD1. Germline CDR1 is KGHSH and CDR2 is LQKENI. The CDR3 is 14 residues long. V shed 6 bases, J shed 3 bases, and the junction held 6 bases outside the gene matches. DNA of the CDR3: TGTGCCAGCTCGGGTAGGGACAGGGACTACGAGCAGTACTTC. Its protein product is CASSGRDRDYEQYF.

Details on this clonotype: At one end, the junction sequence differs from germline, possibly due to a read error. The CDR3 spells CSAGRQEAQYF. The CDR3, as DNA: TGCAGTGCGGGACGCCAAGAGGCCCAGTACTTC. V gene TRBV20-1 combines with J gene TRBJ2-5; D is possibly TRBD1 or TRBD2 (5 bases each). The CDR3 totals 11 residues. Germline V gene lookup returns CDR1 DFQATT and CDR2 SNEGSKA (reference sequence).

This clonotype was observed at least ten times. The rearrangement uses TRBV7-9 and TRBJ1-2; 7 nucleotides match TRBD1. J lost 2 bases, V lost 5 bases, and 17 bases had no gene match. This CDR3 has 18 residues. Germline CDR1 reads SEHNR; CDR2 reads FQNEAQ (reference sequence). CDR3 coding DNA: TGTGCCAGCAGCCATTTGGGGGCGAAGACAGGGTTGAACTATGGCTACACCTTC. Amino acid sequence: CASSHLGAKTGLNYGYTF. Complete variable domain (other parts from reference TRBV7-9 and TRBJ1-2): DTGVSQNPRHKITKRGQNVTFRCDPISEHNRLYWYRQTLGQGPEFLTYFQNEAQLEKSRLLSDRFSAERPKGSFSTLEIQRTEQGDSAMYLCASSHLGAKTGLNYGYTFGSGTRLTVV.

This chain uses TRBV30 with TRBJ2-3; D unclear. Germline V CDR1 and CDR2: GTSNPN, SVGIG (reference sequence). Trimming removed 0 bases from V and 5 bases from J, with 6 bases in between. CDR3 size: 12 residues. The CDR3 is CAWSVLGDTQYF. The DNA for the CDR3 is TGTGCCTGGAGTGTACTCGGAGATACGCAGTATTTT. Based on the CDR3 plus reference TRBV30 and TRBJ2-3, the full variable domain is SQTIHQWPATLVQPVGSPLSLECTVEGTSNPNLYWYRQAAGRGLQLLFYSVGIGQISSEVPQNLSASRPQDRQFILSSKKLLLSDSGFYLCAWSVLGDTQYFGPGTRLTVL.

The chain links TRBV5-1 to TRBJ1-1; 9 nucleotides agree with TRBD1. The CDR3 runs 16 residues. Trimming at V came to 4 bases and at J to 4 bases, leaving 11 bases not matched to a gene. Germline V gene lookup returns CDR1 SGHRS and CDR2 YFSETQ. The CDR3 nucleotides are TGCGCCAGCAGCGTCCCAGGGGGACAGGGAGGCACTGAAGCTTTCTTT. It specifies CASSVPGGQGGTEAFF.